The TCR beta chain under discussion was sequenced for a study of blood T cell repertoires in COVID-19. Whole-study context: Sites across the United States, Italy and Spain contributed samples from acute and convalescent COVID-19. Sources were T cells, B-cell-depleted T cells, or PBMCs; the material itself was cDNA or gDNA.

Original analysis: It was from reference gene primer amplification that nucleated cell counts were estimated. Data came from immunoSEQ multiplex PCR; TCRdb stores just in-frame clones and leaves some out. That table gives V, J and clone size, and the DNA gave D and trimming. Among 90,000 to 120,000 clones listed, nearly 90% were seen once. V shed 3 bases and J shed 0 bases, with 13 bases lying between them. Germline lookup yields CDR1 MGHRA and CDR2 YSYEKL. The CDR3 totals 16 residues. The sequence was obtained from a woman in her fifties or sixties with acute or convalescent COVID-19. V usage is TRBV4-1 and J usage is TRBJ2-3, with D uncertain. What was sequenced was peripheral blood. In DNA, the CDR3 is TGCGCCAGCAGCCAGGGTCAGGTGCTTAGCACAGATACGCAGTATTTT. Amino acid sequence: CASSQGQVLSTDTQYF.